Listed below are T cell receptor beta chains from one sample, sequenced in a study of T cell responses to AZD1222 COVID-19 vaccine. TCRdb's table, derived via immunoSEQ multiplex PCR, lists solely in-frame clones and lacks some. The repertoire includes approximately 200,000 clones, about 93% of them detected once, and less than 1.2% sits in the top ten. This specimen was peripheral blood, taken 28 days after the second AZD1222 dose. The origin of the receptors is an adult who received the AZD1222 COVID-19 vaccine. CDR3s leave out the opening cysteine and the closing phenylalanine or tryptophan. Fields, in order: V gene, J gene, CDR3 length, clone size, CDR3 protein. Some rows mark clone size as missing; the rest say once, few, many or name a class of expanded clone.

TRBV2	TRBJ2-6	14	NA	ASRSGGGSGANVLT
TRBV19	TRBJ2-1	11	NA	ASIGLSDPEQF
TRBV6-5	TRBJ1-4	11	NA	ASSYGRGEKLF
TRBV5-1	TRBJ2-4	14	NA	ASSYPTPWGKNIQY
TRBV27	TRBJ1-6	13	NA	ASRGGTDRNSPLH
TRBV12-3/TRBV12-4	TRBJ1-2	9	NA	ASSELGGYT
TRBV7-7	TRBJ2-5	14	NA	ASSLALRGGQETQY
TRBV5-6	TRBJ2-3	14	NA	ASSLGLALDTDTQY
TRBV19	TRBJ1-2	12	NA	ASSGQGTFYGYT
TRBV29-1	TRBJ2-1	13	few	SVRSGRPSYNEQF
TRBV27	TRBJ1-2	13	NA	ASSLGQGATDGYT
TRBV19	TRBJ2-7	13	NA	ASSPLAGGPREQY
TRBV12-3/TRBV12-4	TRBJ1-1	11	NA	ASRLQEMAEAF
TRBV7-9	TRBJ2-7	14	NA	ASSTSWTGKSYEQY
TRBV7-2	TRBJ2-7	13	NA	ASSLGSGISYEQY
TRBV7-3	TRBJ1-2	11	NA	ASSLDRSYGYT
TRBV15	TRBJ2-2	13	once	ATSPSVPGTGELF
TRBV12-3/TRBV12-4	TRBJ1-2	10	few	ASSLTNYGYT
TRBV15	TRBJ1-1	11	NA	ATSRDLGTEAF
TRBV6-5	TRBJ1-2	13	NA	ASSQHVTWDYGYT
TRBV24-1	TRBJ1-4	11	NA	ATSLKINEKLF
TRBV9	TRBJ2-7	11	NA	ASSAGTTYEQY
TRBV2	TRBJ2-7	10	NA	ASRLGRSEQY
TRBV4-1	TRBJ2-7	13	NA	ASSQVVESDEPQY
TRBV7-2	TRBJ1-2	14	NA	ASSPRAGSMGYGYT
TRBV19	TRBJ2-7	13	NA	ASSIRQGGLDEQY
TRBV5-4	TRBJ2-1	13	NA	ASSLARSSYNEQF
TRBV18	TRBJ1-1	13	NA	ASSVDRLDTTGAF
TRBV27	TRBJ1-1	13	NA	ASRRDRGMNTEAF
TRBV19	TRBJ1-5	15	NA	ASSRLNPGTAYQPQH
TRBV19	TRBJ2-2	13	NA	ASSPGTVNTGELF
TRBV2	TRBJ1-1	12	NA	ASSLEGLNTEAF
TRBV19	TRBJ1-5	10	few	ASSLSNQPQH
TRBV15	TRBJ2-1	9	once	ATSRTTQQF
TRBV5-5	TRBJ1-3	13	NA	ASSLAGQSGNTIY
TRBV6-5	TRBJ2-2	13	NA	ASSYSGHNTGELF
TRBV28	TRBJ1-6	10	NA	ASGVGDSPLH
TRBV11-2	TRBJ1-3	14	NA	ASSRSGLGSGNTIY
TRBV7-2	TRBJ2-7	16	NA	ASSLALGDRGYSYEQY
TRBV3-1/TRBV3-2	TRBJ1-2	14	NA	ASSQELGRVNYGYT
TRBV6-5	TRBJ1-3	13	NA	ASSSTVSGGNTIY
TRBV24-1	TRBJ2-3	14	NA	ATSDSGTSGTDTQY
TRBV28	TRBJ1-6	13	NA	ASKSRDIRNSPLH
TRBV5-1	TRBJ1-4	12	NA	ASNPGTGVEKLF
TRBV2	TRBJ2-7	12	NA	ASGAGLVIHEQY
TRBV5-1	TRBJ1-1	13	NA	ASSPTDTTRSEAF
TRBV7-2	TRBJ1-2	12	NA	ASSLLTEGGGYT
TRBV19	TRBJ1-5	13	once	ASRPGTGSNQPQH